The present entry profiles one TCR beta chain with its context. Measured with immunoSEQ multiplex PCR; TCRdb has only the in-frame clones, and not every one. The table has roughly 48,000 clones, 88% seen once; the top ten hold over 6.5%. These data are taken from a study of cytomegalovirus exposure and HLA in healthy donors. This CDR3 spans 14 amino acids. Germline V lookup: CDR1 SGHRS, CDR2 YFSETQ. V lost 3 bases, J lost 1 base, and 10 bases lay in between. The V gene is TRBV5-1, the J gene TRBJ2-5; D ambiguous. The TCR originated in a woman under 40 in good health and CMV-seronegative. Sequencing input: PBMCs. CDR3: CASSWAVGQETQYF. The CDR3 nucleotides read TGCGCCAGCAGCTGGGCAGTGGGCCAAGAGACCCAGTACTTC.